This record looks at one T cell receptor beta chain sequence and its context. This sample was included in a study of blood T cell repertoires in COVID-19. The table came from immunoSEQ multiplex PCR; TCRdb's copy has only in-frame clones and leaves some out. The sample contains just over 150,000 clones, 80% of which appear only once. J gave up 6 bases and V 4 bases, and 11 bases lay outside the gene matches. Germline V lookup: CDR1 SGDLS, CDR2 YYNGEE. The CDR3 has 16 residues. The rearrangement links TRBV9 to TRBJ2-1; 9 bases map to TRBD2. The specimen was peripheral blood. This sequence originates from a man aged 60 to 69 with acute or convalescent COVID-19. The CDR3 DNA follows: TGTGCCAGCAGCCCCAGCCCGCGGGGGGGCCTCAATGAGCAGTTCTTC. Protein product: CASSPSPRGGLNEQFF.